This T cell receptor (beta chain) comes out of a study of shared clonotypes between healthy human individuals. Regarding the study as a whole: The sampled material consisted only of blood, and tissue repertoires are likely to differ.

Trimming stripped 2 bases from V and 5 bases from J, with 15 bases between. Germline V gives CDR1 MNHNY, CDR2 SVGAGI (reference sequence). This CDR3 contains 15 residues. Sequencing was performed with immunoSEQ multiplex PCR; in TCRdb, only in-frame clones are kept and a portion is missing. The sample carries hundreds of thousands of clones, about 85% recorded once. Regarding this clone: What it recognizes is unknown.

This chain uses TRBV6-6 with TRBJ1-1; no clear D gene. Sequencing input: PBMCs. The source of this sequence is a woman aged 40-49 years in good health. Some clones in this sample may be carry-over from other donors' samples. CDR3 nucleotides: TGTGCCAGCAGTTACGGACCTTCGGATGCGACTGAAGCTTTCTTT. Protein sequence: CASSYGPSDATEAFF.